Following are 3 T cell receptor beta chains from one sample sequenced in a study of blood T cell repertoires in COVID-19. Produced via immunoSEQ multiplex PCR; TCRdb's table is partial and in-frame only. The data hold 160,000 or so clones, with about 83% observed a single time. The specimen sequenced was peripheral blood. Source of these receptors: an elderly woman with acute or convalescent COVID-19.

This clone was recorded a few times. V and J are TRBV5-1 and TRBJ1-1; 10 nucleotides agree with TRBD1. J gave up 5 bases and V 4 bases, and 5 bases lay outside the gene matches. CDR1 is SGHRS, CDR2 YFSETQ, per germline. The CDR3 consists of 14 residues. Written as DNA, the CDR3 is TGCGCCAGCAGCCAGGGGACAGGGGTGACTGAAGCTTTCTTT. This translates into CASSQGTGVTEAFF.

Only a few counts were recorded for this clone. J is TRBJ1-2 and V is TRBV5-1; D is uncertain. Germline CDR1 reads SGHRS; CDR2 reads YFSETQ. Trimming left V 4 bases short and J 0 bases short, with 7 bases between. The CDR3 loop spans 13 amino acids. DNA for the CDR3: TGCGCCAGCAGCGGAGGGACTAACTATGGCTACACCTTC. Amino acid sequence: CASSGGTNYGYTF.

Here the CDR3 DNA reads TGTGCCAGCAGCTACGGACTGATTAGCACAGATACGCAGTATTTT. It codes for CASSYGLISTDTQYF. This chain connects TRBV7-9 to TRBJ2-3, with D tentatively TRBD2 (5 bases). CDR1 and CDR2 (germline): SEHNR, FQNEAQ (reference sequence). CDR3 size: 15 residues. Trimming took 4 bases from V and 0 from J, leaving 11 bases between them.